The 18 T cell receptor beta chains given below trace back to one sample, sequenced in a study of OX40 agonist ivuxolimab in advanced cancers. Measured with immunoSEQ multiplex PCR; TCRdb has only the in-frame clones, and not every one. Among under 65,000 clones listed, less than 90% were seen once. Sequences were derived from CD4+ or CD8+ T cells sorted from blood, sampled in a trial of the OX40 agonist ivuxolimab. These receptors were collected from an adult with an advanced solid tumor such as melanoma, head and neck, liver or kidney cancer.

V usage is TRBV4-3 and J usage is TRBJ2-7; 8 bases line up with TRBD1. Losses at the gene ends were 3 bases for V and 2 bases for J; bases not matched to a gene: 6. There are 15 residues in the CDR3. CDR1 and CDR2 (germline): LGHNA, YSLEER. CDR3 amino acids: CASSQEDRATYEQYF. CDR3 coding DNA: TGCGCCAGCAGCCAGGAGGACAGGGCAACCTACGAGCAGTACTTC.

V gene TRBV18 combines with J gene TRBJ1-6; a weak D match, TRBD1 (5 bases). The CDR3 length is 14 residues. Germline CDR1 KGHSH, CDR2 LQKENI. The V gene lost 2 bases and the J gene lost 8 bases, with 10 bases spanning the gap. CDR3 protein: CASSPGTGDSPLHF. Written as DNA, the CDR3 is TGTGCCAGCTCACCAGGAACGGGGGATTCACCCCTCCACTTT.

This chain uses TRBV14 with TRBJ2-5; D is possibly TRBD1 (5 bases). Germline CDR1 SGHDN, CDR2 FVKESK. Between the trimmed V and J ends, which lost 5 bases and 4 bases, there was a span of 14 bases. This CDR3 comprises 14 residues. In DNA, the CDR3 is TGTGCCAGCAGCTGGGGCAGGGTAGGAGAGACCCAGTACTTC. Translation: CASSWGRVGETQYF. Using reference TRBV14 and TRBJ2-5 for the parts outside the CDR3, the full variable domain is EAGVTQFPSHSVIEKGQTVTLRCDPISGHDNLYWYRRVMGKEIKFLLHFVKESKQDESGMPNNRFLAERTGGTYSTLKVQPAELEDSGVYFCASSWGRVGETQYFGPGTRLLVL.

The rearrangement uses TRBV6-1 and TRBJ2-5; the D gene is possibly TRBD2 (7 bases). The germline V gene encodes CDR1 MNHNS and CDR2 SASEGT. The CDR3 has 15 amino acids. The V end was cut by 7 bases, the J end by 5 bases, with 20 bases between. The CDR3 spells CASTALRGGRETQYF. Here the CDR3 DNA reads TGTGCCAGCACTGCATTGCGCGGGGGCCGGGAGACCCAGTACTTC.

The chain recombines TRBV28 with TRBJ1-1; D is perhaps TRBD1 (5 bases). Germline values: CDR1 MDHEN, CDR2 SYDVKM. Trimming shortened V by 4 bases and J by 1 base, and 10 bases separated the two germline ends. The CDR3 consists of 14 residues. Written as DNA, the CDR3 is TGTGCCAGCAGTTCGGACGACAGGAACACTGAAGCTTTCTTT. It is translated as CASSSDDRNTEAFF.

This chain uses TRBV5-1 with TRBJ2-7, with D perhaps TRBD1 (6 bases). The CDR3 is made up of 14 amino acids. Germline lookup yields CDR1 SGHRS and CDR2 YFSETQ. V was shortened by 0 bases and J by 6 bases, with 13 bases between the two germline ends. CDR3 in amino acids: CASSLGPLRGEQYF. Here the CDR3 DNA reads TGCGCCAGCAGCTTGGGACCACTCAGGGGCGAGCAGTACTTC.

The chain has TRBV28 and TRBJ2-7; 8 positions match TRBD1. Trimming cost V 10 bases and J 6 bases; bases outside gene matches: 14. Germline V gene sequence: CDR1 MDHEN, CDR2 SYDVKM. There are 14 residues in the CDR3. This chain's CDR3 is CATVVQGVPSEQYF. The CDR3 coding sequence is TGTGCCACGGTGGTACAGGGGGTTCCTAGCGAGCAGTACTTC.

The J gene is TRBJ2-5, the V gene TRBV2; D not certain. CDR3 length: 13 residues. Germline V gene sequence: CDR1 SNHLY, CDR2 FYNNEI. V lost 5 bases to trimming and J lost 4 bases, with 11 bases between them. The CDR3 spells CASSTGQAETQYF. CDR3 nucleotide sequence: TGTGCCAGCAGTACTGGCCAGGCAGAGACCCAGTACTTC.

This chain uses TRBV5-6 with TRBJ2-5, with 7 positions matching TRBD2. CDR1 is SGHDT and CDR2 is YYEEEE in the germline V gene. This CDR3 is 14 amino acids long. Trimming at V came to 3 bases and at J to 0 bases, leaving 2 bases not matched to a gene. In nucleotides, the CDR3 is TGTGCCAGCAGCTGGGGGGGAAACCAAGAGACCCAGTACTTC. It is translated as CASSWGGNQETQYF.

This chain connects TRBV11-3 to TRBJ2-2, with D tentatively TRBD2 (5 bases). The CDR3 spans 13 residues. Germline values: CDR1 SGHNT, CDR2 YENEEA. V dropped 3 bases and J dropped 6 bases, with 8 bases sitting between them. The CDR3 region has the DNA TGTGCCAGCAGCTTCGTGGGAGCCGGGGAGCTGTTTTTT. Its translation is CASSFVGAGELFF.

The rearrangement uses TRBV30 and TRBJ1-1; the D is unclear. This CDR3 has 13 residues. Per the germline V gene, CDR1 is GTSNPN and CDR2 is SVGIG (reference sequence). Between the trimmed V and J ends, which lost 0 bases and 4 bases, there was a span of 9 bases. The CDR3 protein is CAWSVLGVTEAFF. The CDR3 DNA sequence: TGTGCCTGGAGTGTACTCGGAGTCACTGAAGCTTTCTTT.

The V gene is TRBV6-5, the J gene TRBJ1-1; a possible D gene is TRBD1 (6 bases). CDR1 is MNHEY, CDR2 SVGAGI, per germline. V was cut by 6 bases and J by 7 bases, with 15 bases left in between. This CDR3 region has 13 residues. The CDR3 is CASSPPGAGEAFF. CDR3 sequence (DNA): TGTGCCAGCAGCCCCCCGGGGGCTGGTGAAGCTTTCTTT.

CDR3 amino acids: CASSFLYSDRGSSYEQYF. The CDR3 bases are TGTGCCAGCAGCTTCCTCTATTCGGACAGGGGGAGCTCCTACGAGCAGTACTTC. V and J are TRBV7-8 and TRBJ2-7; 10 bases fit TRBD1. Per germline, CDR1 SGHVS and CDR2 FQNEAQ. The CDR3 length is 18 residues. Trimming cost V 3 bases and J 0 bases; bases outside gene matches: 11. The full variable domain, completed using reference TRBV7-8 and TRBJ2-7, is GAGVSQSPRYKVAKRGQDVALRCDPISGHVSLFWYQQALGQGPEFLTYFQNEAQLDKSGLPSDRFFAERPEGSVSTLKIQRTQQEDSAVYLCASSFLYSDRGSSYEQYFGPGTRLTVT.

The chain employs TRBV5-5 and TRBJ2-7, with 9 bases fitting TRBD2. V lost 4 bases and J lost 0; bases outside the gene matches: 5. This CDR3 has 15 residues. Germline CDR1 and CDR2: SGHKS and YYEKEE (reference sequence). In nucleotides, the CDR3 is TGTGCCAGCAGCGATCTAGCGGGGATCTCCTACGAGCAGTACTTC. Translation gives CASSDLAGISYEQYF. Together with reference TRBV5-5 and TRBJ2-7, the CDR3 gives the full variable domain: DAGVTQSPTHLIKTRGQQVTLRCSPISGHKSVSWYQQVLGQGPQFIFQYYEKEERGRGNFPDRFSARQFPNYSSELNVNALLLGDSALYLCASSDLAGISYEQYFGPGTRLTVT.

This chain joins TRBV19 and TRBJ1-1; a weak D match, TRBD1 (5 bases). V dropped 8 bases and J dropped 0 bases, with 10 bases sitting between them. This CDR3 comprises 13 residues. Germline CDR1 and CDR2: LNHDA and SQIVND (reference sequence). CDR3 residues: CASGTGMNTEAFF. In DNA form, the CDR3 reads TGTGCCAGTGGGACGGGGATGAACACTGAAGCTTTCTTT.

This clone was found once. The chain uses TRBV28 and TRBJ1-2; D may be TRBD1 (6 bases). Trimming shortened V by 7 bases and J by 4 bases, and 19 bases separated the two germline ends. Per germline, CDR1 MDHEN and CDR2 SYDVKM. The CDR3 is 15 residues long. In nucleotides, the CDR3 is TGTGCCAGCACCCTCCTGTCACAGGGCCTCTATGGCTACACCTTC. Translated: CASTLLSQGLYGYTF.

This clone was recorded once. The genes are TRBV11-1 and TRBJ2-1, with TRBD2 as a possible D gene (5 bases). Germline V gives CDR1 SGHAT, CDR2 FQDESV (reference sequence). The CDR3 loop spans 15 amino acids. V gave up 3 bases and J gave up 7 bases, with 16 bases separating them. Here the CDR3 DNA reads TGTGCCAGCAGCTTTGGAGCGGCCGTTGGAAATGAGCAGTTCTTC. Translating gives CASSFGAAVGNEQFF.

The rearrangement joins TRBV4-2 to TRBJ2-2, with no clear D. CDR1 and CDR2 from the germline V gene are LGHNA and YNFKEQ. Trimming left V 0 bases short and J 6 bases short, with 11 bases between. The CDR3 is 15 amino acids. This CDR3 is CASSQDGPLPGELFF. The CDR3 DNA is TGTGCCAGCAGCCAAGACGGGCCTCTCCCCGGGGAGCTGTTTTTT.